This T cell receptor beta chain was observed in a study of blood T cell repertoires in COVID-19. Study context: Spain, Italy and the United States supplied samples that represented acute and convalescent COVID-19. The analysed material was cDNA or gDNA that came from T cells, B-cell-depleted T cells, or PBMCs.

V was clipped by 4 bases and J by 4 bases, with 12 bases between them. Germline CDR1 is LNHDA and CDR2 is SQIVND (reference sequence). This CDR3 has 14 amino acids. Authors' methods: Reference gene primer amplification in the assay estimated nucleated cell counts. Here immunoSEQ multiplex PCR was the method, and the copy in TCRdb shows in-frame clones only, minus some. D and trimming were read from the DNA, whereas the V and J calls and clone size are those reported in that table. The sample lists 250,000 to 300,000 clones, approximately 90% occurring once. Sequencing input: peripheral blood. The genes are TRBV19 and TRBJ2-3, with a possible D match to TRBD1 (6 bases). This TCR came from a man younger than 30 with active or convalescent COVID-19. Written as DNA, the CDR3 is TGTGCCAGTAGTACGAACAGGGTTTCAGATACGCAGTATTTT. Translation: CASSTNRVSDTQYF.